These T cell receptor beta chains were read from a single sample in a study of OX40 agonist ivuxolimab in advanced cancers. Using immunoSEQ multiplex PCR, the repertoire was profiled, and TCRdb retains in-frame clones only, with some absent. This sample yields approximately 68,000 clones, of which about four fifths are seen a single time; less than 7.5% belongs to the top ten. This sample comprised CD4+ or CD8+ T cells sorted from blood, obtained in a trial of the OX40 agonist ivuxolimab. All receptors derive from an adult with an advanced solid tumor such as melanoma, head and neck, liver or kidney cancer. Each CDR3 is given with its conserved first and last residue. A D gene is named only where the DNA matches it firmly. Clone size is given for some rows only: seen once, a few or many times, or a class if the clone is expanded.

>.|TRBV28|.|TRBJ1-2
TGTGCCAGCAGTTTGTTATATACCCTCCTCACAGGGATAGACTATGGCTACACCTTC
CASSLLYTLLTGIDYGYTF
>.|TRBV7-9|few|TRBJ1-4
TGTGCCAGCAGCTCGCAGGGAGCGGGTGAAAAACTGTTTTTT
CASSSQGAGEKLFF
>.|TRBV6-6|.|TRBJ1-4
TGTGCCAGTCGCAACCGGGACACCAACGAAAAACTGTTTTTT
CASRNRDTNEKLFF
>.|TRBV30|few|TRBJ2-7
TGTGCCTGGGATCTTCGGGGGATATATGGCGAGCAGTACTTC
CAWDLRGIYGEQYF
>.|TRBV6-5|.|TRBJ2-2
TGTGCCAGCAGATCCCCCGGGACGGCCACCGGGGAGCTGTTTTTT
CASRSPGTATGELFF
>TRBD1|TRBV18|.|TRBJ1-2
TGTGCCAGCTCCCAGGGACAGCTTGATGGCTACACCTTC
CASSQGQLDGYTF
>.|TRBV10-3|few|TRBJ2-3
TGTGCCATCAGTGTTAGACTAGGAGGGGGCACAGATACGCAGTATTTT
CAISVRLGGGTDTQYF
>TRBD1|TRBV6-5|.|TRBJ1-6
TGTGCCAGCAGTTACTACGGGACAGGTGGTTCACCCCTCCACTTT
CASSYYGTGGSPLHF
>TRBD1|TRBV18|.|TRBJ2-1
TGTGCCAGCTCACCAGAGAGGGGGCGAGGATATGAGCAGTTCTTC
CASSPERGRGYEQFF
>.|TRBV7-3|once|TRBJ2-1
TGTGCCAGCAGCTTACTCGGCCAAGCCGATGAGCAGTTCTTC
CASSLLGQADEQFF
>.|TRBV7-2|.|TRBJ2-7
TGTGCCAGCAGTCCAGAGCCTCCCCCAAGCGAGCAGTACTTC
CASSPEPPPSEQYF
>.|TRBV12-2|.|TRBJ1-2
TGTGCAAGTCGCCCCATCTATGGCTACACCTTC
CASRPIYGYTF
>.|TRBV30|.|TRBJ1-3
TGTGCCTGGAGTCATTTATTCGGGGGGCGTCGGACTGGAAACACCATATATTTT
CAWSHLFGGRRTGNTIYF
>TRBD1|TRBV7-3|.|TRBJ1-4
TGTGCCAGCAGCCACGGACAGGCCCAAAATGAAAAACTGTTTTTT
CASSHGQAQNEKLFF
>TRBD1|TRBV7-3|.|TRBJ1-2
TGTGCCAGCAGCATGATCCGGGACAGATCATGCGGCTACACCTTC
CASSMIRDRSCGYTF
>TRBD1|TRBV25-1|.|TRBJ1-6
TGTGCCAGCAGACAGGGGGCTAATTCACCCCTCCACTTT
CASRQGANSPLHF
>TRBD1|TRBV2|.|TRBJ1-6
TGTGCCAGCAGTGACCCAGGGGGCAATTCACCCCTCCACTTT
CASSDPGGNSPLHF
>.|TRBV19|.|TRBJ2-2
TGTGCCACGCCCCGCGGGCCGAACACCGGGGAGCTGTTTTTT
CATPRGPNTGELFF
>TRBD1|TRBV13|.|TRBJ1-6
TGTGCCAGCAGCAAAGGACAGGGCTGGGGAAATTCACCCCTCCACTTT
CASSKGQGWGNSPLHF
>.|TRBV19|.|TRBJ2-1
TGTGCCAGTAGAACCCGGGGGGCCACCCACAATGAGCAGTTCTTC
CASRTRGATHNEQFF
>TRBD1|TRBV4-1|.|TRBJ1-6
TGCGCCAGCAGCCAGGGGACAGGTCTTTATTCACCCCTCCACTTT
CASSQGTGLYSPLHF
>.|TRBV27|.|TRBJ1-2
TGTGCCAGCAGTTTCTGGCAGGGAGTCTATGGCTACACCTTC
CASSFWQGVYGYTF
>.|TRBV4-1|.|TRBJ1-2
TGCGCCAGCAGCCAATCGCAAGGCAGGGACTATGGCTACACCTTC
CASSQSQGRDYGYTF
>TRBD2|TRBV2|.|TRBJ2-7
TGTGCCAGCACGGGAGGAAGGGGTTACGAGCAGTACTTC
CASTGGRGYEQYF
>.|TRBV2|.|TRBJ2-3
TGTGCCAGCGCCACGGATACGCAGTATTTT
CASATDTQYF
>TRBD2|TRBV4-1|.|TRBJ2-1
TGCGCCAGCAGCCAAGTTGTAACTAGCGGGGGCAGTGAGCAGTTCTTC
CASSQVVTSGGSEQFF
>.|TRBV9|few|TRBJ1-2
TGTGCCAGCAGCGTAGGGGCAGGGGAAGGGTATGGCTACACCTTC
CASSVGAGEGYGYTF
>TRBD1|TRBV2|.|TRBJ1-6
TGTGCCAGCAGTTTGACAGGGGCCTCTTCACCCCTCCACTTT
CASSLTGASSPLHF
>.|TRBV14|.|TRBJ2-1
TGTGCCAGCAGCCAGTACAATGAGCAGTTCTTC
CASSQYNEQFF
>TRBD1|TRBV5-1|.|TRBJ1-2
TGCGCCAGCAGCTTGGGGGACAGGGGGAACTATGGCTACACCTTC
CASSLGDRGNYGYTF
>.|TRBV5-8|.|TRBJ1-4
TGTGCCAGCAGCTTCGGGTGGACTAATGAAAAACTGTTTTTT
CASSFGWTNEKLFF
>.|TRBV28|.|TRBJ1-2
TGTGCCAGCAGTTCAGTAAGAAAACTGAGTGGCTACACCTTC
CASSSVRKLSGYTF
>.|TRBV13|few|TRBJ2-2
TGTGCCAGCAGCGGCGGCGGAGGGTTCACCGGGGAGCTGTTTTTT
CASSGGGGFTGELFF
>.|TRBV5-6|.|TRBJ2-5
TGTGCCAGCAGCGCCGCGGGTCAGCCGGGAGAGACCCAGTACTTC
CASSAAGQPGETQYF
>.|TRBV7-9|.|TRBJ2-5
TGTGCCAGCAGCTTAGCGGGGGCCGGCGAGACCCAGTACTTC
CASSLAGAGETQYF
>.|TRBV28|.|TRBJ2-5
TGTGCCAGCAGTTTAAGTCGGGGGTACCAAGAGACCCAGTACTTC
CASSLSRGYQETQYF
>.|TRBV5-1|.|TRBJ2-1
TGCGCCAGCAGCTTGTCGGGAGTCTACAATGAGCAGTTCTTC
CASSLSGVYNEQFF
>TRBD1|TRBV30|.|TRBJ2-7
TGTGCCTGCCGGGACAGGGGGCGCGTCGAGCAGTACTTC
CACRDRGRVEQYF
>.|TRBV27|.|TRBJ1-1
TGTGCCAGCCGCTGGATCGGCGTCACTGAAGCTTTCTTT
CASRWIGVTEAFF
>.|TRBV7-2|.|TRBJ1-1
TGTGCCAGCAGCCCCCCCACGGGGAACACTGAAGCTTTCTTT
CASSPPTGNTEAFF
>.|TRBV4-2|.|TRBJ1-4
TGTGCCAGCAGCCAAGAAGGGGGAGCGTACGAAAAACTGTTTTTT
CASSQEGGAYEKLFF
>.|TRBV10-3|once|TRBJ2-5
TGTGCCATCAGTGAATACGGGGGAGGAGAGACCCAGTACTTC
CAISEYGGGETQYF